These T cell receptor beta chains were read from a single sample in a study of cytomegalovirus exposure and HLA in healthy donors. Sequencing was performed with immunoSEQ multiplex PCR; in TCRdb, only in-frame clones are kept and a portion is missing. The sample lists about 70,000 clones, 94% occurring once. The specimen was PBMCs. The source is a woman aged 18-29 years in good health and CMV-seropositive. CDR3s include the opening cysteine and the closing phenylalanine or tryptophan. The order of the fields is J gene, D gene, clone size, V gene, CDR3 protein, CDR3 DNA. D genes are given only for firm matches. The size field is filled for only some rows; it gives once, few, many or a size class.

>TRBJ1-4|-|-|TRBV5-1
CASSLVGGSNEKLFF
TGCGCCAGCAGCTTGGTGGGGGGATCTAATGAAAAACTGTTTTTT
>TRBJ2-3|TRBD1|once|TRBV27
CASSLEGARTDTQYF
TGTGCCAGCAGTTTAGAGGGGGCTAGAACAGATACGCAGTATTTT
>TRBJ2-5|TRBD1|-|TRBV6-5
CASSIYPRGTGEQYF
TGTGCCAGCAGTATATATCCCCGGGGGACAGGAGAGCAGTACTTC
>TRBJ1-2|-|-|TRBV9
CASSVVPGGGYTF
TGTGCCAGCAGCGTAGTACCGGGCGGGGGCTACACCTTC
>TRBJ2-7|-|once|TRBV5-8
CASRRRESSYEQYF
TGTGCCAGCAGGAGGCGAGAAAGCTCCTACGAGCAGTACTTC
>TRBJ2-7|-|-|TRBV10-2
CASSPDYEQYF
TGCGCCAGCAGTCCAGACTACGAGCAGTACTTC
>TRBJ2-1|TRBD2|once|TRBV7-8
CASSLNVGGRAYNEQFF
TGTGCCAGCAGCTTAAATGTAGGCGGGAGGGCCTACAATGAGCAGTTCTTC
>TRBJ2-7|-|-|TRBV4-1
CASSQEVRRREQYF
TGCGCCAGCAGCCAAGAGGTCAGGCGCCGCGAGCAGTACTTC
>TRBJ2-7|-|-|TRBV30
CAWSQGGGRQYF
TGTGCCTGGAGTCAAGGTGGAGGGCGGCAGTACTTC
>TRBJ2-1|-|-|TRBV5-1
CASSNWLVGGSNEQFF
TGCGCCAGCAGCAACTGGTTGGTTGGGGGGAGTAATGAGCAGTTCTTC
>TRBJ2-3|TRBD1|-|TRBV9
CASSVRQGSTDTQYF
TGTGCCAGCAGCGTCCGACAGGGTAGCACAGATACGCAGTATTTT
>TRBJ2-2|-|-|TRBV30
CAWSWAGNTGELFF
TGTGCCTGGAGTTGGGCAGGGAACACCGGGGAGCTGTTTTTT
>TRBJ2-1|-|-|TRBV6-6
CASSGQGLSSPVEQFF
TGTGCCAGCAGTGGCCAGGGACTCTCCTCCCCGGTTGAGCAGTTCTTC
>TRBJ1-1|-|-|TRBV11-3
CASSLRGEAFF
TGTGCCAGCAGCTTACGGGGTGAAGCTTTCTTT
>TRBJ2-7|-|-|TRBV30
CAWSVLGRHSSGEQYF
TGTGCCTGGAGTGTATTGGGCAGGCACTCTTCAGGGGAGCAGTACTTC
>TRBJ1-1|-|once|TRBV9
CASSAGNTEAFF
TGTGCCAGCAGCGCGGGGAACACTGAAGCTTTCTTT
>TRBJ1-5|TRBD1|-|TRBV28
CASSLRTNRGILGNQPQHF
TGTGCCAGCAGTCTCCGAACCAACAGGGGGATTTTGGGCAATCAGCCCCAGCATTTT
>TRBJ2-2|TRBD1|-|TRBV6-6
CASTLQGAGTGELFF
TGTGCCAGCACCCTACAGGGGGCAGGAACCGGGGAGCTGTTTTTT
>TRBJ2-1|TRBD1|-|TRBV30
CAWTNDRGPYNEQFF
TGTGCCTGGACGAACGACAGGGGACCCTACAATGAGCAGTTCTTC
>TRBJ1-1|-|-|TRBV4-1
CASSSRGANTEAFF
TGCGCCAGCAGCTCCCGGGGGGCGAACACTGAAGCTTTCTTT
>TRBJ2-1|TRBD2|-|TRBV27
CASSRLAGGDEQFF
TGTGCCAGCAGTCGACTAGCGGGAGGCGATGAGCAGTTCTTC
>TRBJ2-7|-|-|TRBV30
CAWSPSPNEQYF
TGTGCCTGGAGCCCTAGTCCCAACGAGCAGTACTTC
>TRBJ1-4|TRBD1|-|TRBV9
CASSGQGDEKLFF
TGTGCCAGCAGTGGGCAGGGGGATGAAAAACTGTTTTTT
>TRBJ1-1|-|-|TRBV29-1
CSVGQGSMNTEAFF
TGCAGCGTTGGCCAGGGGAGCATGAACACTGAAGCTTTCTTT
>TRBJ2-1|-|-|TRBV6-5
CASSIAASSYNEQFF
TGTGCCAGCTCTATCGCGGCTAGCTCCTACAATGAGCAGTTCTTC
>TRBJ2-7|-|-|TRBV5-4
CASSLSGRGREQYF
TGTGCCAGCAGCTTATCCGGACGCGGGCGAGAGCAGTACTTC
>TRBJ2-3|-|-|TRBV5-1
CASSLGLAIRTDTQYF
TGCGCCAGCAGCTTGGGGCTAGCTATCCGCACAGATACGCAGTATTTT